This T cell receptor beta chain was obtained from a study of CD8+CD57+ T cells in acquired aplastic anemia. TCR beta VDJ and CDR3 were profiled, and genomic DNA was the template. MiXCR was run by TCRdb on the reads, yielding one entry per CDR3 protein. Of hundreds of thousands of distinct CDR3 sequences listed, about two thirds are singletons. Germline CDR1 reads SEHNR; CDR2 reads FQNEAQ (reference sequence). The CDR3 has 12 residues. Trimming removed 4 bases at V and 12 bases at J, with 13 bases between. Sequenced: sorted CD4+, CD8+, or CD8+CD57+ T cells (not recorded which) from PBMCs. The chain employs TRBV7-9 and TRBJ1-5; D is unclear. This receptor was taken from a human donor in good health, serving as a control. CDR3 sequence (DNA): TGTGCCAGCAGCTCATACACCCGCCTCCAGCATTTT. Protein: CASSSYTRLQHF.